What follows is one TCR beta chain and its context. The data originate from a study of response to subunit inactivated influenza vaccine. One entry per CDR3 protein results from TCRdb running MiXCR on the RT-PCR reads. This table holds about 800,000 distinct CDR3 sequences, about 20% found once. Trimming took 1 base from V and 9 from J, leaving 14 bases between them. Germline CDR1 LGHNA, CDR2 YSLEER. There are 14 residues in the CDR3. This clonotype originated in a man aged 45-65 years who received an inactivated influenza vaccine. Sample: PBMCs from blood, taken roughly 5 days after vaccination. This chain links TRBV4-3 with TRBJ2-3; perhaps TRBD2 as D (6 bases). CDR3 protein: CASSQGGGRPTQYF. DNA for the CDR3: TGCGCCAGCAGCCAAGGGGGAGGCAGGCCAACGCAGTATTTT.